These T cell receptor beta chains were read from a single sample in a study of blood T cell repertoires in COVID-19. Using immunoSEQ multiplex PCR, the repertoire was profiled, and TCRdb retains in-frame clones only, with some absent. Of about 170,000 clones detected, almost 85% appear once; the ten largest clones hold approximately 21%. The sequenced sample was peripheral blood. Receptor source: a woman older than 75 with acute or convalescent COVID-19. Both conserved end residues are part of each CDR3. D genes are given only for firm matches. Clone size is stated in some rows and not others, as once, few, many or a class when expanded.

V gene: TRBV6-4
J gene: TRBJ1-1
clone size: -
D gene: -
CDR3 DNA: TGTGCCAGCAGTCAGGAGGGGACGGGGTTTGAAGCTTTCTTT
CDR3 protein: CASSQEGTGFEAFF

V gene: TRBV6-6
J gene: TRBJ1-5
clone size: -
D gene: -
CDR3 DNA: TGTGCCACCAAAGCGGACAGCGGACCCAATCAGCCCCAGCATTTT
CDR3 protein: CATKADSGPNQPQHF

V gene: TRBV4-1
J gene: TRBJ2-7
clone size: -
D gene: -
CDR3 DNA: TGCGCCAGCAGCGCACACGGGGGCTACGAGCAGTACTTC
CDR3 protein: CASSAHGGYEQYF

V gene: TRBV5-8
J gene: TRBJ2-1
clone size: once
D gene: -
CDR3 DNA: TGTGCCAGCAGCTTTCGAGGGGGTCGGTACAATGAGCAGTTCTTC
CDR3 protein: CASSFRGGRYNEQFF

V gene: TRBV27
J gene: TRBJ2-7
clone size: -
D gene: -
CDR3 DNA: TGTGCCAGCAGTCCCAATCGACAGGGAGGCGAGCAGTACTTC
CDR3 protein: CASSPNRQGGEQYF

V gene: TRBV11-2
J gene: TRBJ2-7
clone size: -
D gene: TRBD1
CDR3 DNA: TGTGCCAGCAGCTCCTTGACAGGGACCTACGAGCAGTACTTC
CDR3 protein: CASSSLTGTYEQYF

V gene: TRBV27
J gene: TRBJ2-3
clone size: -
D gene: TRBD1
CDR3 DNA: TGTGCCAGCAGCTCACAGGGGGATACGCAGTATTTT
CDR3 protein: CASSSQGDTQYF

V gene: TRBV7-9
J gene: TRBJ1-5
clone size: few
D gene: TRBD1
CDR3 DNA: TGTGCCAGCAGCTCGGACAGGGTCAATCAGCCCCAGCATTTT
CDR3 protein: CASSSDRVNQPQHF

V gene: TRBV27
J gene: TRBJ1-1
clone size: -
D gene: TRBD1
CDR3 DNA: TGTGCCAGCAGTCCGAGGACAGGGTCTGAAGCTTTCTTT
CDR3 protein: CASSPRTGSEAFF

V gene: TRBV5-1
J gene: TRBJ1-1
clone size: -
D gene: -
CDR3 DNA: TGCGCCAGCAGCTTTATGGGGCCAGAAGCTTTCTTT
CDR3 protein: CASSFMGPEAFF

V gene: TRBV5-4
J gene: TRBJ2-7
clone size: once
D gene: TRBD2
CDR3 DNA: TGTGCCAGCAGCTTAGTAGCGGGACGGACCTACGAGCAGTACTTC
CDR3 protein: CASSLVAGRTYEQYF

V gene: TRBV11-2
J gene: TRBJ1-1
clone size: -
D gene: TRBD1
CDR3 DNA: TGTGCCAGCAGCATCGGACAGGTAACTGAAGCTTTCTTT
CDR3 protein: CASSIGQVTEAFF

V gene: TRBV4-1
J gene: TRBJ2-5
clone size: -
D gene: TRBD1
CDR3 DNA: TGCGCCAGCAGCCAAGAGCAGGGGTGGCAGGGGGCAAGGGGGACCCAGTACTTC
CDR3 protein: CASSQEQGWQGARGTQYF

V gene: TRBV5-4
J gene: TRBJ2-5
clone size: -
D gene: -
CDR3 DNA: TGTGCCAGCACCCCCAGCGGAGGGTTCGGGGAGACCCAGTACTTC
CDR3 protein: CASTPSGGFGETQYF

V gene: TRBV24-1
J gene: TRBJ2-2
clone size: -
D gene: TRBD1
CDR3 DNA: TGTGCCACCAGTGAACCTGGACAGGGAACCGGTCGGACCGGGGAGCTGTTTTTT
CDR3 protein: CATSEPGQGTGRTGELFF

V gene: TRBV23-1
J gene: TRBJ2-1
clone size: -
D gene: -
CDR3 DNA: TGCGCCAGCAGTCAAGGAGCTAGCCGTAATGAGCAGTTCTTC
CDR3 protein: CASSQGASRNEQFF

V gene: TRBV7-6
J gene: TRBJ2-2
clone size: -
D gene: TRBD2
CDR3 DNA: TGTGCCAGCAGCTCCTCGGGGGGGAGCGCCGGGGAGCTGTTTTTT
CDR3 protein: CASSSSGGSAGELFF

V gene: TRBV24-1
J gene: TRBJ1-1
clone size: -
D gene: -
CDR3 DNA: TGTGCCACCACAGGGAACACTGAAGCTTTCTTT
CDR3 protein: CATTGNTEAFF

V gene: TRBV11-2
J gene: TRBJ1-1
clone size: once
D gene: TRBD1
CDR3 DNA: TGTGCCAGCAGCTTCAGACAGGGATCGAACACTGAAGCTTTCTTT
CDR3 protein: CASSFRQGSNTEAFF

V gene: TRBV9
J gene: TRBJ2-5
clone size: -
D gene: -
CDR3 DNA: TGTGCCAGCAGCGTAGACAGAACTCCACAAGAGACCCAGTACTTC
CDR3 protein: CASSVDRTPQETQYF

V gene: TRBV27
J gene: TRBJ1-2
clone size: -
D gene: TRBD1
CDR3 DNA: TGTGCCAGCAGTTTCCGACAGGGGGCGGGCTATGGCTACACCTTC
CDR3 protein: CASSFRQGAGYGYTF

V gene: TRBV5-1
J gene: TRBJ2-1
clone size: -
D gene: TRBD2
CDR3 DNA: TGCGCCAGCAGCCCTGGGGGTCTAGCGGGAGGTGGGCAGTTCTTC
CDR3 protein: CASSPGGLAGGGQFF

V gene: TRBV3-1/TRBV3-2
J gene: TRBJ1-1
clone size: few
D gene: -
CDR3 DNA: TGTGCCAGCAGCCAAGAACGGTGGAACACTGAAGCTTTCTTT
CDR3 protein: CASSQERWNTEAFF

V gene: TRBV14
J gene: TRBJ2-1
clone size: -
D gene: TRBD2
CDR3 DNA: TGTGCCAGCAGCCCTGGCAGCGGGAGATGGGTAAATGAGCAGTTCTTC
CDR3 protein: CASSPGSGRWVNEQFF

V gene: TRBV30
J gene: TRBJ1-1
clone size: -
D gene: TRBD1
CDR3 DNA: TGTGCCTGGAGCTTAAACCCCCCGGACAGGCTGAACACTGAAGCTTTCTTT
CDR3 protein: CAWSLNPPDRLNTEAFF

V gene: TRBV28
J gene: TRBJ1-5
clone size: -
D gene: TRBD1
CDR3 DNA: TGTGCCAGCAGTTTTTCCGGGACAGGGGTCCAGCCCCAGCATTTT
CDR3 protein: CASSFSGTGVQPQHF

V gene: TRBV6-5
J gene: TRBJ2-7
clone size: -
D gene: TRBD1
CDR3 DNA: TGTGCCAGCAGCCGGACAGGGCTTACCTACGAGCAGTACTTC
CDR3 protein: CASSRTGLTYEQYF

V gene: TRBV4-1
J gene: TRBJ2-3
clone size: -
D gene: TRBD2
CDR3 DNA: TGCGCCAGCAGCCTACGTGGTTTAGCGGGAGAGGAGGGGACAGATACGCAGTATTTT
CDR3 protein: CASSLRGLAGEEGTDTQYF

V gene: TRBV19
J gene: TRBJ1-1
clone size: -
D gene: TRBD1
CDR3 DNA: TGTGCCAGTAGTATACAGAGGGACAGTAACACTGAAGCTTTCTTT
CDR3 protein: CASSIQRDSNTEAFF